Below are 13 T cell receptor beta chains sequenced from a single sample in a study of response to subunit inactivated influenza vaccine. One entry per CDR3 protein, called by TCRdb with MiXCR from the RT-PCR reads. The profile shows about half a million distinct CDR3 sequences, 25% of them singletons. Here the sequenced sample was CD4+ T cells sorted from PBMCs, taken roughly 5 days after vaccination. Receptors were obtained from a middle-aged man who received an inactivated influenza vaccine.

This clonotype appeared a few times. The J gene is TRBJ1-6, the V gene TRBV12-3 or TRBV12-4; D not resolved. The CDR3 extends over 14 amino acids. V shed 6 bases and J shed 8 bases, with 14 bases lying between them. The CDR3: CASSPGPVDSPLHF. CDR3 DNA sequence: TGTGCCAGCAGCCCAGGACCGGTTGATTCACCCCTCCACTTT.

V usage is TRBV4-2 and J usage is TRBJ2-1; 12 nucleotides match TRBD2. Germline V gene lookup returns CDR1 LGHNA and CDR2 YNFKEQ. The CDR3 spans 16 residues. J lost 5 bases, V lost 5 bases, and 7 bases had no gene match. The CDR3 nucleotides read TGTGCCAGCAGCTACCGACTAGCGGGAGCAGACAATGAGCAGTTCTTC. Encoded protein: CASSYRLAGADNEQFF.

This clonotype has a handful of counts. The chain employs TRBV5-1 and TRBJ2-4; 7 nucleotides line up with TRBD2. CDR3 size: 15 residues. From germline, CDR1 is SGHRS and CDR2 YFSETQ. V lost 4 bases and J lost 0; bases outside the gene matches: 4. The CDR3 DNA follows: TGCGCCAGCAGCCGGGGGGACGTAGCCAAAAACATTCAGTACTTC. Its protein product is CASSRGDVAKNIQYF.

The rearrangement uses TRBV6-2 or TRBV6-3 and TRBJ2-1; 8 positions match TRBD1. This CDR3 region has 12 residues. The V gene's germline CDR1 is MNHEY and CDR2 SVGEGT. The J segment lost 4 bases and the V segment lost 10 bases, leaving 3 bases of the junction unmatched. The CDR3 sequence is CATRTGYNEQFF. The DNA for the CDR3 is TGTGCCACCCGGACAGGGTACAATGAGCAGTTCTTC.

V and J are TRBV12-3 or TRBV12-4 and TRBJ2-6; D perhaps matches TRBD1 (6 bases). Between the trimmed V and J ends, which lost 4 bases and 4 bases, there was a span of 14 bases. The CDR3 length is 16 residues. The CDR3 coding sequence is TGTGCCAGCAGTTACAACAGGGTCGCCGGGGCCAACGTCCTGACTTTC. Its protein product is CASSYNRVAGANVLTF.

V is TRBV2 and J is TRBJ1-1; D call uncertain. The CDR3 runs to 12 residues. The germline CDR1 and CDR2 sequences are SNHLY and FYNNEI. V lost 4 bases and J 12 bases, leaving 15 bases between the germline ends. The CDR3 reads CASSAKRASPFF. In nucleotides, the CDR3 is TGTGCCAGCAGTGCTAAAAGGGCATCACCTTTCTTT.

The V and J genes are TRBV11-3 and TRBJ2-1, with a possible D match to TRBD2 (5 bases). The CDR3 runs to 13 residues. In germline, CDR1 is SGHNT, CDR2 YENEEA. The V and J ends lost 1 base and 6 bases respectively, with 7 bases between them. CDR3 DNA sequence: TGTGCCAGCAGCTTAGGAGCGGTCAATGAGCAGTTCTTC. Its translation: CASSLGAVNEQFF.

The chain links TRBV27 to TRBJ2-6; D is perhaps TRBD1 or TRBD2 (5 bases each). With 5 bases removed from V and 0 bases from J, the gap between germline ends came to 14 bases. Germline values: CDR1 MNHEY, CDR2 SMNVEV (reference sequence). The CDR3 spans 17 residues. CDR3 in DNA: TGTGCCAGCAGTCCGAGGGGTGTGGACTCTGGGGCCAACGTCCTGACTTTC. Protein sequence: CASSPRGVDSGANVLTF.

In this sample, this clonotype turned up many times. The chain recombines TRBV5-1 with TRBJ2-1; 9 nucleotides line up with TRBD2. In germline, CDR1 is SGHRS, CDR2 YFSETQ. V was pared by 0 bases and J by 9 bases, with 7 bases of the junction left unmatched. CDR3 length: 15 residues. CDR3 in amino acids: CASSLEGLAGSEQFF. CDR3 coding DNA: TGCGCCAGCAGCTTGGAGGGACTAGCCGGGAGTGAGCAGTTCTTC.

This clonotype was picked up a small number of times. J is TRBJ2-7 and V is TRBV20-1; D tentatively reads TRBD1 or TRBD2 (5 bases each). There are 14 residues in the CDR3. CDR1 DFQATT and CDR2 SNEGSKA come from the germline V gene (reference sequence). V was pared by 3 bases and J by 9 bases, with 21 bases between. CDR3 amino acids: CSARPTGPALWQYF. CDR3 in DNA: TGCAGTGCTAGGCCGACGGGACCAGCGCTATGGCAGTACTTC.

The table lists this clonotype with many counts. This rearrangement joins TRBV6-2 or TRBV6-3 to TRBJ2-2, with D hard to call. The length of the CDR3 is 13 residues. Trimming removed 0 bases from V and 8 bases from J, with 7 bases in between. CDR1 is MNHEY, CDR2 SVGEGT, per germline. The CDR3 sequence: CASSYSNTGELFF. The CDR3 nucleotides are TGTGCCAGCAGTTACTCGAATACGGGGGAGCTGTTTTTT.

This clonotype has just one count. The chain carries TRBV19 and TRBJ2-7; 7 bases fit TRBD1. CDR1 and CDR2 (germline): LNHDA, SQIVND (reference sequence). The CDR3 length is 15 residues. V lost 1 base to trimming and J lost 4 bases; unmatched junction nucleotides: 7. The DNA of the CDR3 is TGTGCCAGTAGTATAGGACAGGGTATATCGTACGAGCAGTACTTC. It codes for CASSIGQGISYEQYF. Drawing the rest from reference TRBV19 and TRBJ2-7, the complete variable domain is DGGITQSPKYLFRKEGQNVTLSCEQNLNHDAMYWYRQDPGQGLRLIYYSQIVNDFQKGDIAEGYSVSREKKESFPLTVTSAQKNPTAFYLCASSIGQGISYEQYFGPGTRLTVT.

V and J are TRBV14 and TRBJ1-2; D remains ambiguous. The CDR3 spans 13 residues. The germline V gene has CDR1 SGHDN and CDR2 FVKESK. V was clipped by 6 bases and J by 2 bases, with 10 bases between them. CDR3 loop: CASRKRWNYGYTF. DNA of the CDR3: TGTGCCAGCAGAAAACGGTGGAACTATGGCTACACCTTC.